This T cell receptor beta chain stems from a study of CD8 T cells in ankylosing spondylitis. V was clipped by 1 base and J by 0 bases; unmatched bases: 12. Germline V gene sequence: CDR1 DFQATT, CDR2 SNEGSKA (reference sequence). The CDR3 consists of 18 residues. This clonotype turned up a few times. The antigen is not known. Quantitative 5'-RACE with molecular barcodes produced the TCR beta libraries. TCRdb reprocessed the 5' RACE reads via MiXCR and lists one record per CDR3 protein. The sample has 100,000 to 150,000 distinct CDR3 sequences; approximately 17% are singletons. Study-wide results and limits: Past studies reported some motif variants in reactive arthritis synovial fluid and blood. Reportedly, matched ankylosing spondylitis synovial fluid was significantly enriched for disease-linked clones. As for the disease-linked clones, they showed a CD8+ phenotype and occurred at relatively low frequencies in peripheral blood. Made up of eight highly homologous variants, a TCR beta motif appeared characteristic of ankylosing spondylitis blood.

The rearrangement joins TRBV20-1 to TRBJ2-5, with 9 bases matching TRBD2. What was sequenced was blood, either unsorted or a sorted T cell fraction (not recorded which). This clonotype originated in a male donor with ankylosing spondylitis. In DNA form, the CDR3 reads TGCAGTGCTAGAGTTGGGGACTACACTAGCGGGTACCAAGAGACCCAGTACTTC. Protein sequence: CSARVGDYTSGYQETQYF.